A selection of T cell receptor beta chains follows, all from one sample in a study of blood T cell repertoires in COVID-19. The protocol was immunoSEQ multiplex PCR, while the TCRdb copy is restricted to in-frame clones and leaves out a portion. The table has approximately 90,000 clones, 80% to 90% seen once. Sequenced: peripheral blood. These receptors all stem from a man aged 60 to 75 with acute or convalescent COVID-19. The CDR3 runs from the conserved cysteine through the conserved F or W. D genes are given only for firm matches. Where a row states a size, it is once, few, many or the class of an expanded clone; other rows omit it.

v_gene,abundance,j_gene,d_gene,CDR3aa,CDR3nt
TRBV5-6,many,TRBJ2-7,NA,CASSSTHRQMGFDEQYF,TGTGCCAGCAGCTCCACACACCGACAGATGGGTTTTGACGAGCAGTACTTC
TRBV28,NA,TRBJ1-2,TRBD1,CASSLSTGWSGYTF,TGTGCCAGCAGTTTATCGACAGGGTGGTCTGGCTACACCTTC
TRBV3-1/TRBV3-2,NA,TRBJ1-1,NA,CASSPTANTEAFF,TGTGCCAGCAGTCCCACAGCAAACACTGAAGCTTTCTTT
TRBV11-2,NA,TRBJ1-2,NA,CASSLQKYGYTF,TGTGCCAGCAGCTTACAGAAATATGGCTACACCTTC
TRBV29-1,NA,TRBJ2-2,TRBD1,CSVRQGPNTGELFF,TGCAGCGTTCGACAGGGGCCGAACACCGGGGAGCTGTTTTTT
TRBV11-2,NA,TRBJ2-1,NA,CASSPRSSYNEQFF,TGTGCCAGCAGCCCCCGGTCCTCCTACAATGAGCAGTTCTTC
TRBV4-1,NA,TRBJ2-3,TRBD1,CASSQGVTGFSTDTQYF,TGCGCCAGCAGCCAAGGGGTGACAGGGTTTAGCACAGATACGCAGTATTTT
TRBV19,NA,TRBJ1-6,TRBD1,CASSMGQGRNSPLHF,TGTGCCAGTAGTATGGGACAGGGTAGAAATTCACCCCTCCACTTT
TRBV28,NA,TRBJ2-1,NA,CASSYLSGGSYNEQFF,TGTGCCAGCAGTTATCTTAGCGGAGGCTCCTACAATGAGCAGTTCTTC
TRBV28,NA,TRBJ1-2,NA,CASSSRGKGGYGYTF,TGTGCCAGCAGCTCGAGGGGGAAAGGTGGCTATGGCTACACCTTC
TRBV19,NA,TRBJ2-2,TRBD1,CASSSDIGQGALTGELFF,TGTGCCAGTAGTTCCGATATCGGACAGGGGGCCCTTACCGGGGAGCTGTTTTTT
TRBV24-1,few,TRBJ2-2,NA,CATSDSERGSNTGELFF,TGTGCCACCAGTGATTCTGAAAGGGGTTCGAACACCGGGGAGCTGTTTTTT
TRBV29-1,NA,TRBJ2-1,NA,CSVDRGNEQFF,TGCAGCGTTGATAGGGGAAATGAGCAGTTCTTC
TRBV7-2,NA,TRBJ1-1,NA,CASSFGGMNTEAFF,TGTGCCAGCAGCTTTGGCGGCATGAACACTGAAGCTTTCTTT
TRBV4-2,NA,TRBJ2-3,TRBD1,CASSQDPTGSTDTQYF,TGTGCCAGCAGCCAAGATCCGACAGGGAGCACAGATACGCAGTATTTT
TRBV5-1,NA,TRBJ1-1,NA,CASSLAVNTEAFF,TGCGCCAGCAGCTTGGCTGTGAACACTGAAGCTTTCTTT
TRBV4-1,few,TRBJ2-6,NA,CASSQVQGRRGANVLTF,TGCGCCAGCAGCCAAGTGCAGGGGCGGAGGGGGGCCAACGTCCTGACTTTC
TRBV19,NA,TRBJ2-3,NA,CASSPDIATTDTQYF,TGTGCCAGTAGTCCGGACATAGCCACCACAGATACGCAGTATTTT
TRBV11-1,NA,TRBJ2-5,TRBD1,CASSLVRGQETQYF,TGTGCCAGCAGCTTAGTCAGGGGGCAAGAGACCCAGTACTTC
TRBV6-6,NA,TRBJ1-6,NA,CASTVDISYNSPLHF,TGTGCCAGCACCGTGGACATCTCCTATAATTCACCCCTCCACTTT
TRBV5-1,NA,TRBJ1-1,NA,CASSTLGANTEAFF,TGCGCCAGCAGCACCCTTGGGGCGAACACTGAAGCTTTCTTT
TRBV18,NA,TRBJ1-1,NA,CASSPPWTRRNTEAFF,TGTGCCAGCTCACCACCTTGGACAAGGAGGAACACTGAAGCTTTCTTT
TRBV4-2,NA,TRBJ1-2,NA,CASSQAARKGDGYTF,TGTGCCAGCAGCCAAGCTGCCAGAAAGGGGGATGGCTACACCTTC
TRBV3-1/TRBV3-2,NA,TRBJ1-2,NA,CASSWERGGYTF,TGTGCCAGCAGCTGGGAGAGGGGGGGCTACACCTTC
TRBV2,NA,TRBJ2-7,NA,CASSESGQTIYEQYF,TGTGCCAGCAGTGAGTCAGGACAGACCATCTACGAGCAGTACTTC
TRBV5-1,NA,TRBJ2-1,TRBD2,CASSLHPSGGENEQFF,TGCGCCAGCAGCTTGCACCCTAGCGGGGGGGAGAATGAGCAGTTCTTC
TRBV13,NA,TRBJ1-1,TRBD1,CASRSGQGSPTEAFF,TGTGCCAGCAGATCCGGACAGGGGTCCCCAACTGAAGCTTTCTTT
TRBV2,NA,TRBJ2-1,TRBD1,CASSANRGWDNEQFF,TGTGCCAGCAGCGCCAACAGGGGCTGGGACAATGAGCAGTTCTTC
TRBV5-4,NA,TRBJ2-1,NA,CASINLAKNEQFF,TGTGCCAGCATCAACCTAGCGAAAAATGAGCAGTTCTTC
TRBV7-6,NA,TRBJ2-3,TRBD2,CASSLGSGASTDTQYF,TGTGCCAGCAGCTTAGGTAGCGGGGCTAGCACAGATACGCAGTATTTT
TRBV18,NA,TRBJ1-2,TRBD1,CASSPSTGEYGYTF,TGTGCCAGCTCACCTTCGACAGGGGAGTATGGCTACACCTTC
TRBV28,NA,TRBJ1-4,NA,CASSLPTREKLFF,TGTGCCAGCAGTTTGCCAACCCGGGAAAAACTGTTTTTT
TRBV13,NA,TRBJ1-2,NA,CASSLTRGRDGYTF,TGTGCCAGCAGCTTAACCAGGGGCAGGGATGGCTACACCTTC
TRBV2,NA,TRBJ1-1,TRBD1,CASRGDRGNEAFF,TGTGCCAGCAGAGGTGACAGGGGGAATGAAGCTTTCTTT
TRBV30,once,TRBJ2-1,NA,CAWSRDSEQFF,TGTGCCTGGAGTCGTGACAGTGAGCAGTTCTTC
TRBV18,NA,TRBJ2-1,NA,CASSPGGFRYNEQFF,TGTGCCAGCTCACCAGGAGGGTTTCGCTACAATGAGCAGTTCTTC
TRBV7-9,NA,TRBJ2-3,TRBD1,CASSPAGTGGTDTQYF,TGTGCCAGCAGCCCGGCCGGGACAGGGGGCACCGATACGCAGTATTTT
TRBV3-1/TRBV3-2,NA,TRBJ1-2,TRBD1,CASSPSRDSNHYGYTF,TGTGCCAGCAGCCCCAGTCGGGACAGCAACCACTATGGCTACACCTTC
TRBV3-1/TRBV3-2,NA,TRBJ1-5,NA,CASSQAGNQPQHF,TGTGCCAGCAGCCAAGCCGGCAATCAGCCCCAGCATTTT
TRBV7-2,NA,TRBJ2-1,TRBD2,CASSLGLAGYNEQFF,TGTGCCAGCAGCTTAGGACTAGCGGGTTACAATGAGCAGTTCTTC
TRBV3-1/TRBV3-2,once,TRBJ1-1,NA,CASSQDQGGFVETEAFF,TGTGCCAGCAGCCAAGACCAGGGAGGGTTCGTAGAAACTGAAGCTTTCTTT
TRBV7-2,few,TRBJ1-6,NA,CASSLMRAQNSPLHF,TGTGCCAGCAGCTTAATGAGGGCCCAGAATTCACCCCTCCACTTT